The clone carrying this T cell receptor beta chain was picked up many times. No antigen is known for it. V lost 3 bases and J lost 5, with 9 bases in between. Germline assignment: CDR1 SQVTM and CDR2 ANQGSEA. The CDR3 extends over 12 amino acids. Samples came from axillary lymph nodes draining the breast cancer. Using its own MiXCR run on the multiplex PCR reads, TCRdb lists one record per CDR3 protein. The sample has 130,000 or so distinct CDR3 sequences, 20% to 25% seen once. The entry originates in a study of breast tumors, draining lymph nodes, adjacent tissues. Overall study findings and caveats: Tumor repertoires ranked between lymph nodes and nontumor tissue in diversity, with V and J gene preferences. The data were judged consistent with most tumor T cells coming from lymph node and expanding in tumor. Data only fit, rather than demonstrated, lymph node origin of most tumor T cells. Tumor and nontumor repertoires were significantly more similar in luminal-like than in basal-like breast cancer.

Sequenced input: axillary lymph node tissue. This sequence was found in a female donor with breast cancer. Some clones in this sample may be carry-over from other donors' samples. The gene calls are TRBV29-1 and TRBJ2-3, with D perhaps matching TRBD1 (5 bases). The CDR3 is CSVETDEDTQYF. Written as DNA, the CDR3 is TGCAGCGTTGAGACAGACGAAGATACGCAGTATTTT.